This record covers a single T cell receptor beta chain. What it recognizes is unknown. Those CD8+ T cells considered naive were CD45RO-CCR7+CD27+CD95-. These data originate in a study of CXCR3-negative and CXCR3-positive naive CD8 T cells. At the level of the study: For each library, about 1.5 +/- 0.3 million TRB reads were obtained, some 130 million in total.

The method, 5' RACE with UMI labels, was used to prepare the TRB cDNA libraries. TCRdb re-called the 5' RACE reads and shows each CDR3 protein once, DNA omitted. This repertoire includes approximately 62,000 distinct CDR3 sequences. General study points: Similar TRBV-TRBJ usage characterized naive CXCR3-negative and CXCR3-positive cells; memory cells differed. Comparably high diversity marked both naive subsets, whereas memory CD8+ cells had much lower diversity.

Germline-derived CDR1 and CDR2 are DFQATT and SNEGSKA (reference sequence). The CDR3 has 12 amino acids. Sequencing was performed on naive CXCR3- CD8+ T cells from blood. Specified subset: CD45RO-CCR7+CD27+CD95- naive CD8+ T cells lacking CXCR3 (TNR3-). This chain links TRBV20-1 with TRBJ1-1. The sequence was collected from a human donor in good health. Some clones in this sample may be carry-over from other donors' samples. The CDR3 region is CSVFNGNTEAFF.